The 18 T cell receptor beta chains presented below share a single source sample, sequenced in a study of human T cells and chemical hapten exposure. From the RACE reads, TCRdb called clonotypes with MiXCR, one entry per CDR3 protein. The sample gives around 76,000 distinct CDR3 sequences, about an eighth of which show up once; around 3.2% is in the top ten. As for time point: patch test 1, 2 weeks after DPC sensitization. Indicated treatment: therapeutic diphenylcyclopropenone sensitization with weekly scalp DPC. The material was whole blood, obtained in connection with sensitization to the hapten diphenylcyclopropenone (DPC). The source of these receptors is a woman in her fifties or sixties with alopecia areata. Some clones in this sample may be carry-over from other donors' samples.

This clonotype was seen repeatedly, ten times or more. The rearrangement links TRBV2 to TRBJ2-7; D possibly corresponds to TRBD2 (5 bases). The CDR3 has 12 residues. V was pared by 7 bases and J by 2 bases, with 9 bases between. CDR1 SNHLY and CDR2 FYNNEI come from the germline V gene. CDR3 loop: CASINGAYEQYF. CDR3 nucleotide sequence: TGTGCCAGCATTAACGGGGCCTACGAGCAGTACTTC. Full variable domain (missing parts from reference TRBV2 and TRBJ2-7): EPEVTQTPSHQVTQMGQEVILRCVPISNHLYFYWYRQILGQKVEFLVSFYNNEISEKSEIFDDQFSVERPDGSNFTLKIRSTKLEDSAMYFCASINGAYEQYFGPGTRLTVT.

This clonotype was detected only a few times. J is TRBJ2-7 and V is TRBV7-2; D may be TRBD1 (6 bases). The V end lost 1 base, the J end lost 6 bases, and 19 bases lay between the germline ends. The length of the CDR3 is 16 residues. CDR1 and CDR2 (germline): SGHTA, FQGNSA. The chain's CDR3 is CASSLDWSGGGGEQYF. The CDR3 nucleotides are TGTGCCAGCAGCTTAGACTGGTCTGGGGGCGGAGGCGAGCAGTACTTC. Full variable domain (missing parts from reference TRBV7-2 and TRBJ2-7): GAGVSQSPSNKVTEKGKDVELRCDPISGHTALYWYRQSLGQGLEFLIYFQGNSAPDKSGLPSDRFSAERTGGSVSTLTIQRTQQEDSAVYLCASSLDWSGGGGEQYFGPGTRLTVT.

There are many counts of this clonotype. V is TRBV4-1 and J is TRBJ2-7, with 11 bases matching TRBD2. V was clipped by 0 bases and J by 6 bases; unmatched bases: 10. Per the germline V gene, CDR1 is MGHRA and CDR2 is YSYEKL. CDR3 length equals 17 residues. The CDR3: CASSQDRGTSGGGEQYF. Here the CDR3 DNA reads TGCGCCAGCAGCCAAGACCGGGGGACTAGCGGTGGGGGCGAGCAGTACTTC.

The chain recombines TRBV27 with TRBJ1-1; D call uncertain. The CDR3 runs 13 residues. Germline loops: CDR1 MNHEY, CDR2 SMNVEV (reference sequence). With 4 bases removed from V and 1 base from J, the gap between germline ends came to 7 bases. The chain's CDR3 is CASSSGSNTEAFF. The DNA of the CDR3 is TGTGCCAGCAGTTCCGGATCGAACACTGAAGCTTTCTTT.

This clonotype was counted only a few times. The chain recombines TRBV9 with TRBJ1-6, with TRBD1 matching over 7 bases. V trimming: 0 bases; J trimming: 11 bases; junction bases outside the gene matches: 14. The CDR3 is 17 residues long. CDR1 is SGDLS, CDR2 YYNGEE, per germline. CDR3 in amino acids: CASSVGWGTEQITPLHF. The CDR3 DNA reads TGTGCCAGCAGCGTAGGTTGGGGGACAGAGCAAATAACACCCCTCCACTTT. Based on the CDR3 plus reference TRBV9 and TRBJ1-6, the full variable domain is DSGVTQTPKHLITATGQRVTLRCSPRSGDLSVYWYQQSLDQGLQFLIQYYNGEERAKGNILERFSAQQFPDLHSELNLSSLELGDSALYFCASSVGWGTEQITPLHFGNGTRLTVT.

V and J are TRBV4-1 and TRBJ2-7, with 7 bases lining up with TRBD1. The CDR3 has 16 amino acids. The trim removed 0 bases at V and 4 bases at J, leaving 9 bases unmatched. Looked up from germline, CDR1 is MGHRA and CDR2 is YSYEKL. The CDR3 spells CASSQDGDSGYYEQYF. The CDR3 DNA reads TGCGCCAGCAGCCAAGATGGGGACAGCGGATATTACGAGCAGTACTTC.

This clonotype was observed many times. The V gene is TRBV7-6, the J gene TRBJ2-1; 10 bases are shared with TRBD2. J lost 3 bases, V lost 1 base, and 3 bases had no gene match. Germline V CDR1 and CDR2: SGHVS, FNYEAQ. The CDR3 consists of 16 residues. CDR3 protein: CASSLGTSGFYNEQFF. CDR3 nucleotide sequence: TGTGCCAGCAGCTTAGGGACTAGCGGCTTCTACAATGAGCAGTTCTTC.

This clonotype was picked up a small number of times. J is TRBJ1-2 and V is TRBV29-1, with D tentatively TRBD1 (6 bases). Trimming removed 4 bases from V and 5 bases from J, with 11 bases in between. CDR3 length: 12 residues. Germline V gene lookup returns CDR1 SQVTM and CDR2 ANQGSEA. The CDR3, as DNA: TGCAGCGTTGTTACAGGGCCTTATGGCTACACCTTC. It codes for CSVVTGPYGYTF.

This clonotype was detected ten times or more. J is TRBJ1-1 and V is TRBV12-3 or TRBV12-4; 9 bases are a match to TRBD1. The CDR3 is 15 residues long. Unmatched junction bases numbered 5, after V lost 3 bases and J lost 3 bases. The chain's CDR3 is CASSFSGQGYTEAFF. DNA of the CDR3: TGTGCCAGCAGTTTCTCCGGACAGGGGTACACTGAAGCTTTCTTT.

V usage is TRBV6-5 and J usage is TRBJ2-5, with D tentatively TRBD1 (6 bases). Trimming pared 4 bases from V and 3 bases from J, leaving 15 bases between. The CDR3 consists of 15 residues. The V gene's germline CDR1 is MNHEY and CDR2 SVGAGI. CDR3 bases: TGTGCCAGCAGTTCCTATCCAGGGGAAAAAGAGACCCAGTACTTC. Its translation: CASSSYPGEKETQYF.

The CDR3 DNA reads TGTGCCAGCAGTATTGGGACAGTTACTGGGCCCCAGCATTTT. Amino acids: CASSIGTVTGPQHF. This sequence joins TRBV27 and TRBJ1-5; TRBD1 matches at 7 bases. Germline V CDR1 and CDR2: MNHEY, SMNVEV (reference sequence). The V gene end was trimmed by 5 bases and the J gene end by 9 bases; junction bases not matched to a gene: 10. The CDR3 has 14 amino acids.

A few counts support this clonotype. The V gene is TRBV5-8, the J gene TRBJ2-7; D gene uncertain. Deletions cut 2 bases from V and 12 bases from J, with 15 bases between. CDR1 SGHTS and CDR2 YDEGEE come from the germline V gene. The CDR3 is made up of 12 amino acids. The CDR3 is CASSLGNGRRYF. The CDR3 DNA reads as TGTGCCAGCAGCTTAGGAAACGGCAGAAGGTACTTC.

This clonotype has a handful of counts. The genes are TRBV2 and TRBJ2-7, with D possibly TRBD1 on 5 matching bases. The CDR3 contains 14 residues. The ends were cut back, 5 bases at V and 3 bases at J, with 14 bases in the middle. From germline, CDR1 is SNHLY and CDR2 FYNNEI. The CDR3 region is CASSFVRGGYEQYF. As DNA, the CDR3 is TGTGCCAGCAGTTTCGTAAGGGGCGGCTACGAGCAGTACTTC.

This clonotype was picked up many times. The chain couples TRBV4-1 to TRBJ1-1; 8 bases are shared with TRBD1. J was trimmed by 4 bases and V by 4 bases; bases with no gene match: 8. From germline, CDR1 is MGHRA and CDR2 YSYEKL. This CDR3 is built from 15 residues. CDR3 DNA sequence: TGCGCCAGCAGCCTCACGACAGGGGTCGGCACTGAAGCTTTCTTT. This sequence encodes CASSLTTGVGTEAFF.

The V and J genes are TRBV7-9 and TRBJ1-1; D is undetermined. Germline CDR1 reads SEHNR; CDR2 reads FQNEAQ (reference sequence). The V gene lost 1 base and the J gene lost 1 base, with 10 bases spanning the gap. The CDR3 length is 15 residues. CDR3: CASSLEAGRNTEAFF. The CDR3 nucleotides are TGTGCCAGCAGCTTAGAGGCAGGAAGGAACACTGAAGCTTTCTTT.

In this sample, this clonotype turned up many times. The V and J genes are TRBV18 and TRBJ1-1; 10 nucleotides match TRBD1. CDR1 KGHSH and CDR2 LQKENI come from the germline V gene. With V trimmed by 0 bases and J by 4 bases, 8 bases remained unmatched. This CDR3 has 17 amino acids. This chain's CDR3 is CASSPPGTGELGTEAFF. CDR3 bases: TGTGCCAGCTCACCACCCGGGACAGGGGAACTCGGCACTGAAGCTTTCTTT.

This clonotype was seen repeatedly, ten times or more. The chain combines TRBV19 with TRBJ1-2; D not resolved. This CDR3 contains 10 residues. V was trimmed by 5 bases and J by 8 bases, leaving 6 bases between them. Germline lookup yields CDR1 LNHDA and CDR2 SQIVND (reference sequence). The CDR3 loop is CASSAPGYTF. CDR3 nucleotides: TGTGCCAGTAGTGCCCCGGGCTACACCTTC. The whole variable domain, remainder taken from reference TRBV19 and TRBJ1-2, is DGGITQSPKYLFRKEGQNVTLSCEQNLNHDAMYWYRQDPGQGLRLIYYSQIVNDFQKGDIAEGYSVSREKKESFPLTVTSAQKNPTAFYLCASSAPGYTFGSGTRLTVV.

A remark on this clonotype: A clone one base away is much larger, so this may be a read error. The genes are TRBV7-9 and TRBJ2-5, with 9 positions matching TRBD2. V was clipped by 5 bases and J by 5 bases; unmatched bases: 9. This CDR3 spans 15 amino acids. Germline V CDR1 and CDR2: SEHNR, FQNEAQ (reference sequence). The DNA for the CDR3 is TGTGCCAGCAGCCGACTAGCGGTGGAGCAGGAGACCCAGTACTTC. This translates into CASSRLAVEQETQYF.